Below are 26 T cell receptor beta chains sequenced from a single sample in a study of shared clonotypes between healthy human individuals. The protocol was immunoSEQ multiplex PCR, while the TCRdb copy is restricted to in-frame clones and leaves out a portion. This sample has 1.6 million or so clones; roughly 96% occur once, and the top ten carry 1.2%. Sequenced material: naive CD4+ T cells sorted from blood. Subset: CD45RA+ positively selected. These TCRs come from a man aged 25-45 years in good health.

This chain links TRBV5-4 with TRBJ2-7; tentatively, D is TRBD1 or TRBD2 (5 bases each). There are 14 residues in the CDR3. The germline gives CDR1 SGHNT, CDR2 YYREEE (reference sequence). V lost 4 bases and J lost 3, with 14 bases in between. Here the CDR3 DNA reads TGTGCCAGCAGCCTGAACCCGGGACGCTACGAGCAGTACTTC. This sequence encodes CASSLNPGRYEQYF.

The rearrangement links TRBV19 to TRBJ2-7; D may be TRBD2 (5 bases). Germline V CDR1 and CDR2: LNHDA, SQIVND (reference sequence). The CDR3 is 13 residues long. Trimming removed 7 bases from V and 2 bases from J, with 12 bases in between. In nucleotides, the CDR3 is TGTGCCAGTACGAACGGGAAGACCTACGAGCAGTACTTC. Translating gives CASTNGKTYEQYF.

The chain recombines TRBV6-5 with TRBJ1-1; D is undetermined. Between the trimmed V and J ends, which lost 5 bases and 0 bases, there was a span of 10 bases. CDR3 length: 14 residues. CDR1 is MNHEY and CDR2 is SVGAGI in the germline V gene. DNA for the CDR3: TGTGCCAGCAGTCTTCAGACCATGAACACTGAAGCTTTCTTT. It translates to CASSLQTMNTEAFF.

This clone has only one observation. The J gene is TRBJ2-1, the V gene TRBV5-1; the match to TRBD1 covers 7 bases. Germline CDR1 SGHRS, CDR2 YFSETQ. The CDR3 covers 15 residues. V lost 4 bases and J lost 4; bases outside the gene matches: 8. As DNA, the CDR3 is TGCGCCAGCAGCCGTGGGACAGAGAAATACAATGAGCAGTTCTTC. It specifies CASSRGTEKYNEQFF. Based on the CDR3 plus reference TRBV5-1 and TRBJ2-1, the full variable domain is KAGVTQTPRYLIKTRGQQVTLSCSPISGHRSVSWYQQTPGQGLQFLFEYFSETQRNKGNFPGRFSGRQFSNSRSEMNVSTLELGDSALYLCASSRGTEKYNEQFFGPGTRLTVL.

This chain uses TRBV18 with TRBJ1-2; 10 nucleotides align to TRBD1. The ends lost 5 bases at V and 0 bases at J; junction bases unmatched: 12. There are 18 residues in the CDR3. Looked up from germline, CDR1 is KGHSH and CDR2 is LQKENI. The CDR3 loop is CASSTIGDRGPSNYGYTF. In nucleotides, the CDR3 is TGTGCCAGCTCAACTATTGGGGACAGGGGCCCTTCTAACTATGGCTACACCTTC.

A single count supports this clone. This specimen includes other DNA sequences encoding the same CDR3. The chain recombines TRBV18 with TRBJ2-5, with D maybe TRBD2 (5 bases). Per the germline V gene, CDR1 is KGHSH and CDR2 is LQKENI. The CDR3 has 14 amino acids. Trimming removed 1 base from V and 2 bases from J, with 8 bases in between. CDR3: CASSPRRTQETQYF. The CDR3 DNA is TGTGCCAGCTCACCACGCAGGACTCAAGAGACCCAGTACTTC.

This chain uses TRBV29-1 with TRBJ2-1, with 10 bases matching TRBD2. The CDR3 totals 14 residues. CDR1 and CDR2 (germline): SQVTM, ANQGSEA. J lost 9 bases, V lost 7 bases, and 12 bases had no gene match. The CDR3 protein is CSARLAGGTGEQFF. Written as DNA, the CDR3 is TGCAGCGCTCGATTAGCGGGAGGCACAGGTGAGCAGTTCTTC.

In the case of this clone: Other DNA sequences in the sample encode the same CDR3. The rearrangement uses TRBV5-4 and TRBJ2-1; 14 bases align to TRBD2. Looked up from germline, CDR1 is SGHNT and CDR2 is YYREEE (reference sequence). The CDR3 is 15 amino acids. The V and J ends lost 4 bases and 7 bases, in that order; junction bases with no gene match: 4. This CDR3 reads CASSPGTSGRNEQFF. For the CDR3, the DNA is TGTGCCAGCAGCCCCGGGACTAGCGGGAGAAATGAGCAGTTCTTC.

The genes are TRBV29-1 and TRBJ2-7; tentative D call: TRBD1 (7 bases). The CDR3 has 16 amino acids. Trimming removed 4 bases from V and 2 bases from J, with 21 bases in between. Germline loops: CDR1 SQVTM, CDR2 ANQGSEA. In DNA form, the CDR3 reads TGCAGCGTTGGCGGACTAAGGGGGCAGGGTACCTACGAGCAGTACTTC. Protein: CSVGGLRGQGTYEQYF.

The chain couples TRBV4-1 to TRBJ2-2; TRBD2 aligns across 11 bases. Germline V gene sequence: CDR1 MGHRA, CDR2 YSYEKL. The V and J ends lost 4 bases and 5 bases, in that order; junction bases with no gene match: 12. The CDR3 contains 18 residues. The CDR3 DNA reads as TGCGCCAGCAGCCCGTTCTTAGCGGGAGGGCCTAGAACCGGGGAGCTGTTTTTT. This codes for CASSPFLAGGPRTGELFF.

The count of this clone is one. The identical CDR3 is also encoded by other nucleotide sequences in the sample. This chain links TRBV7-9 with TRBJ2-3; D is ambiguous. The CDR3 consists of 13 residues. The V gene lost 1 base and the J gene lost 3 bases, with 5 bases spanning the gap. CDR1 and CDR2 from the germline V gene are SEHNR and FQNEAQ (reference sequence). The chain's CDR3 is CASSLGGTDTQYF. CDR3 sequence (DNA): TGTGCCAGCAGCTTAGGGGGTACAGATACGCAGTATTTT.

This clone was seen only once. The chain carries TRBV9 and TRBJ2-5, with a possible D match to TRBD1 (6 bases). CDR3 length: 14 residues. CDR1 and CDR2 from the germline V gene are SGDLS and YYNGEE. Trimming took off 0 bases at V and 3 bases at J, with 9 bases between the two ends. CDR3 loop: CASSVEPGEETQYF. CDR3 DNA sequence: TGTGCCAGCAGCGTAGAACCAGGGGAAGAGACCCAGTACTTC. The full variable domain, in which reference TRBV9 and TRBJ2-5 provide the parts outside the CDR3, is DSGVTQTPKHLITATGQRVTLRCSPRSGDLSVYWYQQSLDQGLQFLIQYYNGEERAKGNILERFSAQQFPDLHSELNLSSLELGDSALYFCASSVEPGEETQYFGPGTRLLVL.

The chain recombines TRBV7-2 with TRBJ1-2, with a weak D call TRBD1 (6 bases). Trimming pared 5 bases from V and 2 bases from J, leaving 15 bases between. The CDR3 loop spans 15 amino acids. From germline, CDR1 is SGHTA and CDR2 FQGNSA. The CDR3 is CASSQNRGLNYGYTF. Written as DNA, the CDR3 is TGTGCCAGCAGCCAGAACCGGGGGCTGAACTATGGCTACACCTTC.

This chain uses TRBV11-2 with TRBJ2-5; 11 positions match TRBD2. J was trimmed by 5 bases and V by 5 bases; bases with no gene match: 7. The CDR3 loop spans 15 amino acids. Per germline, CDR1 SGHAT and CDR2 FQNNGV. The CDR3, as DNA: TGTGCCAGCAGCCAAGGGACTAGCGGAGGGGAGACCCAGTACTTC. Translating gives CASSQGTSGGETQYF.

The genes are TRBV18 and TRBJ2-1; 10 bases are a match to TRBD2. The ends lost 2 bases at V and 5 bases at J; junction bases unmatched: 3. CDR1 is KGHSH and CDR2 is LQKENI in the germline V gene. The CDR3 extends over 15 amino acids. The CDR3 protein is CASSPGTSVNNEQFF. In DNA form, the CDR3 reads TGTGCCAGCTCACCAGGGACTAGCGTAAACAATGAGCAGTTCTTC. The full variable domain, its missing parts supplied by reference TRBV18 and TRBJ2-1, is NAGVMQNPRHLVRRRGQEARLRCSPMKGHSHVYWYRQLPEEGLKFMVYLQKENIIDESGMPKERFSAEFPKEGPSILRIQQVVRGDSAAYFCASSPGTSVNNEQFFGPGTRLTVL.

The genes are TRBV28 and TRBJ1-1, with 8 nucleotides matching TRBD1. CDR1 is MDHEN and CDR2 is SYDVKM in the germline V gene. The CDR3 has 14 residues. J gave up 5 bases and V 6 bases, and 8 bases lay outside the gene matches. CDR3 DNA: TGTGCCAGCAGAAGGGGGACAGGACCTACTGAAGCTTTCTTT. This sequence encodes CASRRGTGPTEAFF.

This chain connects TRBV27 to TRBJ2-7; 8 bases align to TRBD2. CDR3 length: 13 amino acids. V lost 7 bases to trimming and J lost 6 bases; unmatched junction nucleotides: 8. Per germline, CDR1 MNHEY and CDR2 SMNVEV (reference sequence). In nucleotides, the CDR3 is TGTGCCAGCAACCAGCGGGGGCAAAGCGAGCAGTACTTC. This sequence encodes CASNQRGQSEQYF.

The rearrangement joins TRBV18 to TRBJ1-4; tentative D call: TRBD1 (6 bases). The CDR3 length is 14 residues. From germline, CDR1 is KGHSH and CDR2 LQKENI. The ends were cut back, 3 bases at V and 7 bases at J, with 12 bases in the middle. In nucleotides, the CDR3 is TGTGCCAGCTCACCGACAGGATTATCTGAAAAACTGTTTTTT. Translated, it gives CASSPTGLSEKLFF.

This chain links TRBV19 with TRBJ2-5; unclear D gene. Germline V gene sequence: CDR1 LNHDA, CDR2 SQIVND (reference sequence). CDR3 size: 14 residues. The V and J ends lost 4 bases and 3 bases respectively, with 12 bases between them. The CDR3 bases are TGTGCCAGTAGTACTTTTTCTGGGGAAGAGACCCAGTACTTC. Its protein is CASSTFSGEETQYF.

DNA of the CDR3: TGTGCCAGCAAGGGCCCGACCGGGGAGCTGTTTTTT. Its translation is CASKGPTGELFF. This rearrangement joins TRBV27 to TRBJ2-2; D call uncertain. Trimming took off 7 bases at V and 5 bases at J, with 8 bases between the two ends. The CDR3 sequence is 12 residues long. The germline V gene has CDR1 MNHEY and CDR2 SMNVEV (reference sequence).

The chain couples TRBV30 to TRBJ1-5; 7 bases agree with TRBD1. The CDR3 is 17 amino acids. J lost 4 bases, V lost 1 base, and 13 bases had no gene match. The germline gives CDR1 GTSNPN, CDR2 SVGIG (reference sequence). CDR3 amino acids: CAWSGETTPGGNQPQHF. The CDR3 nucleotides are TGTGCCTGGAGTGGGGAGACTACGCCAGGGGGGAATCAGCCCCAGCATTTT.

The gene calls are TRBV7-9 and TRBJ2-5, with TRBD1 matching 8 bases. V lost 6 bases, J lost 0 bases, and 6 bases stayed unmatched. Germline CDR1 SEHNR, CDR2 FQNEAQ (reference sequence). The CDR3 covers 15 residues. CDR3 amino acids: CASRIGTGNQETQYF. The DNA of the CDR3 is TGTGCCAGCAGAATCGGGACAGGAAACCAAGAGACCCAGTACTTC.

The chain has TRBV19 and TRBJ1-1; 7 bases are shared with TRBD1. The V gene's germline CDR1 is LNHDA and CDR2 SQIVND (reference sequence). CDR3 size: 14 residues. Trimming removed 11 bases from V and 4 bases from J; junction bases left unmatched: 13. The CDR3 bases are TGTGCCGCAAGAGCTCGGTCAGGGGGCACTGAAGCTTTCTTT. Translating it yields CAARARSGGTEAFF.

This chain joins TRBV19 and TRBJ1-2, with D unresolved. Trimming removed 4 bases at V and 4 bases at J, with 13 bases between. There are 14 residues in the CDR3. Germline V lookup: CDR1 LNHDA, CDR2 SQIVND (reference sequence). The CDR3 nucleotides are TGTGCCAGTAGTACCGGACTCTCCTTCTATGGCTACACCTTC. Protein product: CASSTGLSFYGYTF.

This chain connects TRBV30 to TRBJ1-3; unclear D gene. The CDR3 is made up of 14 amino acids. V was pared by 2 bases and J by 4 bases, with 12 bases between. Germline-derived CDR1 and CDR2 are GTSNPN and SVGIG (reference sequence). CDR3 sequence: CAWSLDLLGNTIYF. In nucleotides, the CDR3 is TGTGCCTGGAGTTTGGACCTCCTCGGAAACACCATATATTTT.

The chain employs TRBV7-9 and TRBJ1-3; D is unresolved. The CDR3 has 15 residues. V lost 3 bases to trimming and J lost 2 bases, with 11 bases between them. Germline assignment: CDR1 SEHNR and CDR2 FQNEAQ (reference sequence). This CDR3 is CASSFYSKAGNTIYF. The DNA for the CDR3 is TGTGCCAGCAGCTTTTATAGTAAGGCTGGAAACACCATATATTTT.